This passage covers 17 T cell receptor beta chains from one sample sequenced in a study of blood T cells in healthy people across ages. Using a J-beta primer mix together with a sample-barcoded 5' primer, a second PCR was run for about 7 to 12 cycles. Each CDR3 protein gets one entry after TCRdb re-called the 5' RACE reads with MiXCR. The table has 800,000 to 950,000 distinct CDR3 sequences, 29% seen once. This sample also appeared in a second study, on T cells of mothers and their children.

The sequenced material came from blood. The receptors were gathered from a woman in her 40s in good health.

There are many counts of this clonotype. The V and J genes are TRBV2 and TRBJ2-4; D unclear. V was trimmed by 6 bases and J by 3 bases, leaving 18 bases between them. This CDR3 has 16 residues. Germline V lookup: CDR1 SNHLY, CDR2 FYNNEI. The CDR3 DNA sequence: TGTGCCAGCAGGGATAGCCTTTCCAGCCTCAAAAACATTCAGTACTTC. It codes for CASRDSLSSLKNIQYF.

About this clonotype itself: At one end the junction does not follow the germline gene, possibly because of a read error. This sequence joins TRBV7-2 and TRBJ2-3; possibly TRBD2 for D (5 bases). Germline V gene sequence: CDR1 SGHTA, CDR2 FQGNSA. The length of the CDR3 is 15 residues. The CDR3 protein is CAGSLPPTGIDTQYF. In nucleotides, the CDR3 is TGTGCCGGCAGCCTACCTCCCACGGGGATTGATACGCAGTATTTT.

The V gene is TRBV7-2, the J gene TRBJ2-4, with 9 bases identical to TRBD2. The CDR3 extends over 15 amino acids. J gave up 6 bases and V 0 bases, and 3 bases lay outside the gene matches. The V gene's germline CDR1 is SGHTA and CDR2 FQGNSA. In nucleotides, the CDR3 is TGTGCCAGCAGCTTAGCGGCTAGCGGGGCAAACATTCAGTACTTC. As protein: CASSLAASGANIQYF.

This clonotype was recorded a few times. This sequence joins TRBV30 and TRBJ2-1; weak D call: TRBD1 (6 bases). The CDR3 is 13 amino acids. Per the germline V gene, CDR1 is GTSNPN and CDR2 is SVGIG (reference sequence). Trimming cost V 0 bases and J 8 bases, with 11 bases left between them. The CDR3 reads CAWSVLGADEQFF. The CDR3 DNA reads TGTGCCTGGAGTGTTTTGGGGGCCGATGAGCAGTTCTTC.

This clonotype was seen a few times. The V and J genes are TRBV7-3 and TRBJ2-5; 7 bases agree with TRBD1. The J call could be wrong; TRBJ2-7 is a better fit for the DNA end. This CDR3 contains 15 residues. Germline CDR1 and CDR2: SGHTA and FQGTGA. CDR3 in DNA: TGTGCCAGCAGCTTCGACAGGGCCTCGGTAAACGAGCAGTACTTC. Its translation: CASSFDRASVNEQYF.

To note about this clonotype: A much larger clone lies one base from this, so it may be a read error. The rearrangement uses TRBV20-1 and TRBJ1-5, with a weak D call TRBD1 (5 bases). Germline V gives CDR1 DFQATT, CDR2 SNEGSKA (reference sequence). V was clipped by 6 bases and J by 4 bases, with 22 bases between them. There are 16 residues in the CDR3. Here the CDR3 reads CSATKWDGGGNQPQHF. The DNA of the CDR3 is TGCAGTGCCACAAAGTGGGACGGGGGGGGTAATCAGCCCCAGCATTTT.

The V call is TRBV15, the J call TRBJ1-2, with TRBD1 identical over 7 bases. Germline trimming cut 2 bases from V and 7 bases from J; bases unmatched to any gene: 7. The CDR3 extends over 14 amino acids. The germline CDR1 and CDR2 sequences are LNHNV and YYDKDF (reference sequence). CDR3 sequence: CATSRRLGQPGYTF. CDR3 coding DNA: TGTGCCACCAGCAGAAGACTGGGACAGCCTGGCTACACCTTC.

This clonotype was counted many times. V gene TRBV20-1 combines with J gene TRBJ2-6; TRBD1 is a possible D gene (7 bases). Per germline, CDR1 DFQATT and CDR2 SNEGSKA (reference sequence). V dropped 0 bases and J dropped 2 bases, with 26 bases sitting between them. This CDR3 comprises 21 residues. The CDR3 spells CSARDPKGGKGAQAGANVLTF. The CDR3 DNA is TGCAGTGCTAGAGATCCAAAGGGGGGTAAGGGGGCGCAGGCTGGGGCCAACGTCCTGACTTTC.

Concerning this clonotype: A clone one base away is much larger, so this may be a read error. The rearrangement uses TRBV20-1 and TRBJ2-3, with 12 bases aligning to TRBD2. Germline V gene data show CDR1 as DFQATT and CDR2 as SNEGSKA (reference sequence). This CDR3 has 17 residues. Germline trimming cut 3 bases from V and 2 bases from J; bases unmatched to any gene: 9. CDR3 amino acids: CSASRLGLAGTTDTQYF. The CDR3, as DNA: TGCAGTGCTAGTCGGTTAGGACTAGCGGGGACCACAGATACGCAGTATTTT.

Only a few counts were recorded for this clonotype. The chain employs TRBV20-1 and TRBJ1-5; TRBD1 matches 8 bases. The CDR3 sequence is 15 residues long. Trimming took 1 base from V and 4 from J; bases not matched to a gene: 6. Germline lookup yields CDR1 DFQATT and CDR2 SNEGSKA (reference sequence). The CDR3 DNA is TGCAGTGCTAGAGGGACAGGGCCGGGGAATCAGCCCCAGCATTTT. This sequence encodes CSARGTGPGNQPQHF.

In DNA form, the CDR3 reads TGTGCCAGCAGTGGGCAGACAGGCTTCGGGGAGGCCCAGTACTTC. It codes for CASSGQTGFGEAQYF. The V gene is TRBV25-1, the J gene TRBJ2-5, with D perhaps being TRBD1 or TRBD2 (6 bases each). Germline assignment: CDR1 MGHDK and CDR2 SYGVNS. V lost 4 bases to trimming and J lost 9 bases, with 21 bases between them. This CDR3 comprises 15 residues.

V and J are TRBV7-9 and TRBJ1-1; D is unresolved. Germline V gene sequence: CDR1 SEHNR, CDR2 FQNEAQ (reference sequence). The CDR3 sequence is 13 residues long. Trimming removed 7 bases from V and 4 bases from J, with 13 bases in between. CDR3 nucleotides: TGTGCCAGCACCATAGGGAGTAGCACTGAAGCTTTCTTT. Translation: CASTIGSSTEAFF.

This clonotype was counted only a few times. The chain links TRBV20-1 to TRBJ1-5; D possibly corresponds to TRBD1 (5 bases). The CDR3 has 14 amino acids. V lost 3 bases and J 4 bases, leaving 13 bases between the germline ends. The germline V gene encodes CDR1 DFQATT and CDR2 SNEGSKA (reference sequence). This CDR3 reads CSASGGGRNQPQHF. The CDR3, as DNA: TGCAGTGCTAGTGGGGGGGGAAGGAATCAGCCCCAGCATTTT.

The chain employs TRBV10-3 and TRBJ2-7; 10 positions agree with TRBD2. The CDR3 runs 15 residues. V gave up 5 bases and J gave up 0 bases; unmatched junction bases: 4. Per germline, CDR1 ENHRY and CDR2 SYGVKD. This chain's CDR3 is CAISYSGGSSYEQYF. The CDR3 DNA reads as TGTGCCATCAGTTATAGCGGGGGGAGCTCCTACGAGCAGTACTTC.

This clonotype appeared many times. The chain has TRBV2 and TRBJ2-7; the D is unclear. The germline V gene encodes CDR1 SNHLY and CDR2 FYNNEI. This CDR3 region has 12 residues. V shed 2 bases and J shed 7 bases, with 9 bases lying between them. This CDR3 is CASSESVEEQYF. The CDR3 bases are TGTGCCAGCAGTGAATCCGTAGAGGAGCAGTACTTC.

This rearrangement joins TRBV6-2 or TRBV6-3 to TRBJ1-5; D uncertain. The CDR3 contains 9 residues. The germline V gene encodes CDR1 MNHEY and CDR2 SVGEGT. V was shortened by 8 bases and J by 7 bases, with 3 bases between the two germline ends. The CDR3 nucleotides are TGTGCCAGCTGGCAGCCCCAGCATTTT. Protein sequence: CASWQPQHF.

This clonotype was observed a few times. The CDR3 bases are TGTGCCACCAGCAGAGATCCCGGCACAGATACGCAGTATTTT. Protein sequence: CATSRDPGTDTQYF. V and J are TRBV15 and TRBJ2-3; D not certain. The CDR3 spans 14 residues. With 0 bases removed from V and 1 base from J, the gap between germline ends came to 5 bases. Per the germline V gene, CDR1 is LNHNV and CDR2 is YYDKDF (reference sequence).